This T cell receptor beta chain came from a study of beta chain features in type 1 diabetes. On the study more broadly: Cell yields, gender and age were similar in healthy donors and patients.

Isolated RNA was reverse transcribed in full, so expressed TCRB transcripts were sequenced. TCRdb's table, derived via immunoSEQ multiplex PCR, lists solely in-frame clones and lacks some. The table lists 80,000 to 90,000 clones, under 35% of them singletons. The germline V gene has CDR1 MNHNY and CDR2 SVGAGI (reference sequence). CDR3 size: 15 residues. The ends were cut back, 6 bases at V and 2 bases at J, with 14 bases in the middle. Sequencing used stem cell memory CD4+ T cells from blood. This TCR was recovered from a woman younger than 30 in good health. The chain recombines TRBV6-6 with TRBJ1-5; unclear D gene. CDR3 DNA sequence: TGTGCCAGCAGGAACGCTGGGCTGGGCAATCAGCCCCAGCATTTT. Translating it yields CASRNAGLGNQPQHF.